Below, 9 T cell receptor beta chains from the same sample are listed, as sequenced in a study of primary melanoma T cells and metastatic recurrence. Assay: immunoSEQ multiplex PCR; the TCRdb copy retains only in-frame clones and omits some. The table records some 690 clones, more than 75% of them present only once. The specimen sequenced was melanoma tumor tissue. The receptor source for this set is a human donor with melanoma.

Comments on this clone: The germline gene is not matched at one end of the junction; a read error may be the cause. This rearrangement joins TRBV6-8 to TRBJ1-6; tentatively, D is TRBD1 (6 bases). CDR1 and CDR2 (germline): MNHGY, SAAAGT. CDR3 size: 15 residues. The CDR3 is CASSYSYREDSPLHF. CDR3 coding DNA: TGTGCCAGCAGCTACTCTTACAGGGAAGACTCACCCCTCCACTTT.

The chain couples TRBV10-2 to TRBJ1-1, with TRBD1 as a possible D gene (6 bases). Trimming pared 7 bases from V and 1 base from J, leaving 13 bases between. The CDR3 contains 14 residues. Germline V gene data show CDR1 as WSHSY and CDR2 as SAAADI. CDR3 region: CASTLDSSNTEAFF. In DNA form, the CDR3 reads TGCGCCAGCACCCTGGACAGCTCGAACACTGAAGCTTTCTTT.

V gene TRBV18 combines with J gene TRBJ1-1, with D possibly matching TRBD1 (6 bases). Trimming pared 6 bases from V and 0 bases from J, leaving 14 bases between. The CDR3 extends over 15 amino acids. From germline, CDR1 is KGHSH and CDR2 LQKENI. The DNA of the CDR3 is TGTGCCAGCTCCGAAAAGGGGGGGCTGAACACTGAAGCTTTCTTT. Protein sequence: CASSEKGGLNTEAFF.

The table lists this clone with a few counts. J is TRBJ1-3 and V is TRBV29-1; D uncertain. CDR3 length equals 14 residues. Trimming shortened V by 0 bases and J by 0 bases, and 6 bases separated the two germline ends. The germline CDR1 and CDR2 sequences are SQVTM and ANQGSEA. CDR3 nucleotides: TGCAGCGTTGAAGATTTTCCCTCTGGAAACACCATATATTTT. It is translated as CSVEDFPSGNTIYF.

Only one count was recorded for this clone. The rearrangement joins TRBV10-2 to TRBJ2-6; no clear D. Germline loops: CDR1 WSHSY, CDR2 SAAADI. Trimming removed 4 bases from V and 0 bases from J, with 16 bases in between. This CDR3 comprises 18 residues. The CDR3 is CASSADGAPFSGANVLTF. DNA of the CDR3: TGCGCCAGCAGTGCTGACGGAGCGCCTTTCTCTGGGGCCAACGTCCTGACTTTC.

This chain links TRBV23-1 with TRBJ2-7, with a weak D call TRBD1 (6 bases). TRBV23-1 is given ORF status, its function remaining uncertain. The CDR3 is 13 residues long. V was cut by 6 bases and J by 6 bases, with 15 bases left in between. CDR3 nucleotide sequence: TGCGCCAGCAGCCTGACAGGAGCCACCGAGCAGTACTTC. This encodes CASSLTGATEQYF.

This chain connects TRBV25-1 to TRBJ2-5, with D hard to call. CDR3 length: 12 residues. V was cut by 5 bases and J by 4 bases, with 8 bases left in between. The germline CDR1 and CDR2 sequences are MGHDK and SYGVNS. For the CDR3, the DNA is TGTGCCAGCAGTAGGGCCGGAGAGACCCAGTACTTC. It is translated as CASSRAGETQYF.

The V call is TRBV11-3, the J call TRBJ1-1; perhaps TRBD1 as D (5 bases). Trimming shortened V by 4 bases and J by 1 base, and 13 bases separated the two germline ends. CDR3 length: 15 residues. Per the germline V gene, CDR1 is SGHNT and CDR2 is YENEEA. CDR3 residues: CASSSRGLKNTEAFF. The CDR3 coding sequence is TGTGCCAGCAGCTCCCGGGGCCTTAAGAACACTGAAGCTTTCTTT.

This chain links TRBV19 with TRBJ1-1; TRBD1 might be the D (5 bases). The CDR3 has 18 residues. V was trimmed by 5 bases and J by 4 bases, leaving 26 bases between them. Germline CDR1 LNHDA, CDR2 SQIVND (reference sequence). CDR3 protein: CASSSIVLLGPRGTEAFF. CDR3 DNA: TGTGCCAGTAGTTCGATCGTCTTATTGGGACCGCGGGGCACTGAAGCTTTCTTT.